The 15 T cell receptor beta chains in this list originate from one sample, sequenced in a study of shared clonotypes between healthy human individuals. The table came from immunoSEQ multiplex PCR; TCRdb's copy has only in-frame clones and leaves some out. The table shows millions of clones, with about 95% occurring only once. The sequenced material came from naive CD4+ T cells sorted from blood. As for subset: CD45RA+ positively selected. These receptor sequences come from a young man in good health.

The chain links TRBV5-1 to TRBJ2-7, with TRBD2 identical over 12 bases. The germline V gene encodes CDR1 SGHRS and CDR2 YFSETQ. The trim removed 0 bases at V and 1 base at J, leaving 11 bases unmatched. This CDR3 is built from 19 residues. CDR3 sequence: CASSLALAGGPTESYEQYF. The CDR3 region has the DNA TGCGCCAGCAGCTTGGCCCTAGCGGGAGGGCCGACAGAATCCTACGAGCAGTACTTC.

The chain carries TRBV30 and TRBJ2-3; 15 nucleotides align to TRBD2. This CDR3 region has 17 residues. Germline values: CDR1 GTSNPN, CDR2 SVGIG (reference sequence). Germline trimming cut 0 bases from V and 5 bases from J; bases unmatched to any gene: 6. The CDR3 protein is CAWSVTGLAGGQDTQYF. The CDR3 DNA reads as TGTGCCTGGAGTGTAACGGGACTAGCGGGGGGCCAAGATACGCAGTATTTT.

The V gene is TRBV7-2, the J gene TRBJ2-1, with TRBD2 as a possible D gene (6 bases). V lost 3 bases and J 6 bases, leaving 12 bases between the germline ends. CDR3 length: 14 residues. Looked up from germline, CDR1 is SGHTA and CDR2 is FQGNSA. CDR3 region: CASSFRAGSNEQFF. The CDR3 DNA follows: TGTGCCAGCAGCTTTCGGGCGGGGTCCAATGAGCAGTTCTTC. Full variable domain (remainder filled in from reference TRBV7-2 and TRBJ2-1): GAGVSQSPSNKVTEKGKDVELRCDPISGHTALYWYRQSLGQGLEFLIYFQGNSAPDKSGLPSDRFSAERTGGSVSTLTIQRTQQEDSAVYLCASSFRAGSNEQFFGPGTRLTVL.

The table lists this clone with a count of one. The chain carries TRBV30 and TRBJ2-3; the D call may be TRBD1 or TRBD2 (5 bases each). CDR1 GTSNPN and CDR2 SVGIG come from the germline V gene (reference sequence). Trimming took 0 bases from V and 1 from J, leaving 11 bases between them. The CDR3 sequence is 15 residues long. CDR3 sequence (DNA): TGTGCCTGGAGTGTCGGGGCCCTAGGCACAGATACGCAGTATTTT. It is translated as CAWSVGALGTDTQYF.

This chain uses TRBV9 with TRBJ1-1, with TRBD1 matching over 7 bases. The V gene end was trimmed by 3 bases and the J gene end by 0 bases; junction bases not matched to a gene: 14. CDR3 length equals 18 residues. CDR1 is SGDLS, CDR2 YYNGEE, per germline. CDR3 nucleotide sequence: TGTGCCAGCAGCGCCGATACGGACAGGATTACGTTGAACACTGAAGCTTTCTTT. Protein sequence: CASSADTDRITLNTEAFF.

The CDR3 is CSGGGRNNEQFF. CDR3 DNA sequence: TGCAGCGGTGGGGGCAGGAACAATGAGCAGTTCTTC. V gene TRBV29-1 combines with J gene TRBJ2-1; D perhaps matches TRBD1 (6 bases). The V and J ends lost 7 bases and 5 bases respectively, with 12 bases between them. CDR1 SQVTM and CDR2 ANQGSEA come from the germline V gene. The CDR3 length is 12 residues.

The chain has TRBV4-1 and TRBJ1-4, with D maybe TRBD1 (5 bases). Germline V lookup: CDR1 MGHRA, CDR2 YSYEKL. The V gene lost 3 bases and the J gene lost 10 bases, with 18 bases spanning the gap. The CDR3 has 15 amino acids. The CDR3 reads CASSQGDVGAGKLFF. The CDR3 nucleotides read TGCGCCAGCAGCCAGGGGGACGTCGGAGCTGGAAAACTGTTTTTT.

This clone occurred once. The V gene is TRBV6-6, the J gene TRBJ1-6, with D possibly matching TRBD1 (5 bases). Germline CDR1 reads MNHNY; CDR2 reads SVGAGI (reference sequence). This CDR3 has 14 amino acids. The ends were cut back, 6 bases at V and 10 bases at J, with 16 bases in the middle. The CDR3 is CASSLDFGGSPLHF. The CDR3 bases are TGTGCCAGCAGCCTGGACTTCGGGGGGTCACCCCTCCACTTT.

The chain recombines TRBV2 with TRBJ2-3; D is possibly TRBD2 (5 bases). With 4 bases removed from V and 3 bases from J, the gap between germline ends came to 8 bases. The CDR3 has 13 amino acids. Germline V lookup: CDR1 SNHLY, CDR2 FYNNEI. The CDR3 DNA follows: TGTGCCAGCAGTGGGGAGCTGACAGATACGCAGTATTTT. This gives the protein CASSGELTDTQYF.

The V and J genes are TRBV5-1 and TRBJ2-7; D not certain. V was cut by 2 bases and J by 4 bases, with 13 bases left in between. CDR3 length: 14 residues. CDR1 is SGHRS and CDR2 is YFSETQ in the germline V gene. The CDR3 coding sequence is TGCGCCAGCAGCTTCGTCGGCCTATCTTACGAGCAGTACTTC. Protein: CASSFVGLSYEQYF.

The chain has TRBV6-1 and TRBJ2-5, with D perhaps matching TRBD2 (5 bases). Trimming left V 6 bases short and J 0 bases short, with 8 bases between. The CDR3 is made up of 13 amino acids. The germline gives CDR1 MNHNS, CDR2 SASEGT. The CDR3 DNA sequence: TGTGCCAGCAGCCGGGATTACCAAGAGACCCAGTACTTC. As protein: CASSRDYQETQYF.

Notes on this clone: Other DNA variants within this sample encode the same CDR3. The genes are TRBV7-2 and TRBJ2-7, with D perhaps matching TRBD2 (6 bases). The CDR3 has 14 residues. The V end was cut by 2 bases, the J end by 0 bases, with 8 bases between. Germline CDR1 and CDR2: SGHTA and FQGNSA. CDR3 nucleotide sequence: TGTGCCAGCAGCTTAAGCGGGTACTCCTACGAGCAGTACTTC. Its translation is CASSLSGYSYEQYF.

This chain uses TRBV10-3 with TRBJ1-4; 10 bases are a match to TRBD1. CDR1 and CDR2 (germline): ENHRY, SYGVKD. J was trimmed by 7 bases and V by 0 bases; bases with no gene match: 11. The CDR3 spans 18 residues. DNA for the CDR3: TGTGCCATCAGTGAGTCGGACAGGGGGATAAGGAACACTGAAAAACTGTTTTTT. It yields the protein CAISESDRGIRNTEKLFF.

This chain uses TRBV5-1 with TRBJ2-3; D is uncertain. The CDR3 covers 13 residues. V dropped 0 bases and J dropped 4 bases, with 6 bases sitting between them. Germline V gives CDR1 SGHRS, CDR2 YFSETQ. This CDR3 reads CASSLAAADTQYF. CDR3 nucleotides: TGCGCCAGCAGCTTGGCAGCTGCAGATACGCAGTATTTT.

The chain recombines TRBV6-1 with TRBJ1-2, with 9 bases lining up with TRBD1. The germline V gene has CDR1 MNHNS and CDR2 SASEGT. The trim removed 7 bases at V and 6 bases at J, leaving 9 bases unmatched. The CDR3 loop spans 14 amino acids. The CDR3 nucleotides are TGTGCCAGCACCGGAGGACAGGGGATGGATGGCTACACCTTC. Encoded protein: CASTGGQGMDGYTF.